This TCR beta chain was captured in a study of vaccination and CD4 T cells after COVID-19. Overall study findings and caveats: Median reactive clonotypes, those recognizing SARS-CoV-2, rose from 21 to 38, not significantly.

This clonotype has just one count. Antigen unknown. Treatment noted: roughly 10-day PBMC culture with coronavirus spike peptide pools or control peptides (ViraFEST assay). The Oncomine TCR Beta short-read assay was applied to DNA of cultured CD4+ T cells. Each CDR3 protein is one row after TCRdb ran MiXCR on the PCR reads. The sample shows fewer than 20,000 distinct CDR3 sequences, 50% to 65% of them seen only once. The sequencing input was CD4+ T cells from blood, cultured in vitro. This clonotype originated in a human donor who had recovered from COVID-19.

The CDR3 coding sequence is TGTGCCAGCAGCTTAGCGTCTAGGGGCAATGAGCAGTTCTTC. Its translation: CASSLASRGNEQFF. The chain employs TRBV7-2 and TRBJ2-1, with a tentative D call TRBD1 (5 bases). Per the germline V gene, CDR1 is SGHTA and CDR2 is FQGNSA. This CDR3 comprises 14 residues. V shed 0 bases and J shed 6 bases, with 9 bases lying between them.